These T cell receptor beta chains were read from a single sample in a study of T cell changes during pregnancy in multiple sclerosis. TCRdb keeps only in-frame clones here, not all; method: immunoSEQ multiplex PCR. The table includes about 13,000 clones, 75% to 90% detected once. Sequenced material: CD8+ T cells from peripheral blood mononuclear cells, taken after pregnancy. The origin of the receptors is a female donor in good health, enrolled as a control in a pregnancy study. CDR3s include the opening cysteine and the closing phenylalanine or tryptophan. D genes are given only for firm matches. Size tells how often a clone was seen (once, few, many) or the class of an expanded clone, and some rows leave it out.

d_gene	v_gene	j_gene	abundance	len	CDR3nt	CDR3aa
TRBD1	TRBV13	TRBJ2-7	.	15	TGTGCCAGCAGCCCTCCGCGACAGGGGGGCGACGAGCAGTACTTC	CASSPPRQGGDEQYF
TRBD1	TRBV6-1	TRBJ1-2	.	13	TGTGCCAGCACAATAGACAGGGTCTATGGCTACACCTTC	CASTIDRVYGYTF
TRBD1	TRBV27	TRBJ1-3	.	16	TGTGCCAGCAGCCCCGGGACAGGGGGAACTGGAAACACCATATATTTT	CASSPGTGGTGNTIYF
TRBD1	TRBV5-1	TRBJ1-2	.	14	TGCGCCAGCAGCTTTTGGACAGGGGATCTCGGCTACACCTTC	CASSFWTGDLGYTF
.	TRBV7-6	TRBJ2-7	.	14	TGTGCCAGCAGCTTAGCAGCAGGTGGTCGCGAGCAGTACTTC	CASSLAAGGREQYF
TRBD1	TRBV4-1	TRBJ1-2	.	16	TGCGCCAGCAGCCAAATAATGGACAGGGTTAACTATGGCTACACCTTC	CASSQIMDRVNYGYTF
TRBD2	TRBV7-6	TRBJ2-6	few	18	TGTGCCAGCAGCCCTATACTAGCGGGGGATTCTGGGGCCAACGTCCTGACTTTC	CASSPILAGDSGANVLTF
.	TRBV9	TRBJ2-4	once	11	TGTGCCAGCAGCTCAGGAACGATTCAGTACTTC	CASSSGTIQYF
TRBD2	TRBV28	TRBJ2-3	.	16	TGTGCCAGCAGTTTACGGCGCGGGAGCCTTACAGATACGCAGTATTTT	CASSLRRGSLTDTQYF
TRBD2	TRBV27	TRBJ2-7	.	15	TGTGCCAGCAGTTTTAGCGGGGAACACTCCTACGAGCAGTACTTC	CASSFSGEHSYEQYF
TRBD1	TRBV7-2	TRBJ2-1	medium-sized	18	TGTGCCAGCAGCTTAGGTCAGGGGGTGCCTAGAACGAACAATGAGCAGTTCTTC	CASSLGQGVPRTNNEQFF
TRBD1	TRBV28	TRBJ1-1	.	14	TGTGCCAGCACCCAACAGGGGGGGTACACTGAAGCTTTCTTT	CASTQQGGYTEAFF
TRBD2	TRBV9	TRBJ2-5	once	14	TGTGCCAGCAGCCCTTCGACTAGCGAGGGGACCCAGTACTTC	CASSPSTSEGTQYF
TRBD1	TRBV11-2	TRBJ1-2	.	15	TGTGCCAGCAGCTCCCGGACAGGCTCGGGCTATGGCTACACCTTC	CASSSRTGSGYGYTF
.	TRBV9	TRBJ2-3	few	16	TGTGCCAGCAGCGTAGCGTGGGGCACATACACAGATACGCAGTATTTT	CASSVAWGTYTDTQYF
TRBD2	TRBV29-1	TRBJ2-1	.	12	TGCAGCATCTGGACTAGCGTAGATGAGCAGTTCTTC	CSIWTSVDEQFF
.	TRBV19	TRBJ2-7	.	15	TGTGCCAGTAGTATTGCCCATGAGTCCCTCTACGAGCAGTACTTC	CASSIAHESLYEQYF
TRBD2	TRBV18	TRBJ2-7	.	16	TGTGCCAGCTCACCATCTGGGTGGGAGGGCCTCTACGAGCAGTACTTC	CASSPSGWEGLYEQYF
TRBD1	TRBV7-9	TRBJ1-5	.	14	TGTGCCAGCTCAATACAGGGGGTAAATCAGCCCCAGCATTTT	CASSIQGVNQPQHF
TRBD2	TRBV19	TRBJ2-5	.	13	TGTGCCAGTAGTGGGAGGGGTGGAGAGACCCAGTACTTC	CASSGRGGETQYF
.	TRBV19	TRBJ1-5	few	15	TGTGCCAGTAGTATAGTTCCAGGGGCCAATCAGCCCCAGCATTTT	CASSIVPGANQPQHF
.	TRBV2	TRBJ1-2	.	14	TGTGCCAGCAGTGATGGGGAGGGAGGCTATGGCTACACCTTC	CASSDGEGGYGYTF
.	TRBV15	TRBJ2-3	once	14	TGTGCCACCAGCAGAGTGGGGGCGGGAGATACGCAGTATTTT	CATSRVGAGDTQYF
TRBD2	TRBV10-3	TRBJ2-7	.	15	TGTGCCATCAGCCCCACTAGGGCGGGAGCTGCCGAGCAGTACTTC	CAISPTRAGAAEQYF
.	TRBV21-1	TRBJ2-2	once	16	TGTGCCAGCAGCAAAGGGTCTACGGGCAGGGTTAGGGAGCTGTTTTTT	CASSKGSTGRVRELFF
TRBD2	TRBV2	TRBJ2-5	.	14	TGTGCCAGCACGGCACTAGCGGGAGAAGAGACCCAGTACTTC	CASTALAGEETQYF
TRBD2	TRBV27	TRBJ2-3	.	16	TGTGCCAGCAGTCCCCTTCAAGCGGGGTACACAGATACGCAGTATTTT	CASSPLQAGYTDTQYF
.	TRBV5-1	TRBJ2-7	.	16	TGCGCCAGCAGCTCCGATCACGGTTGGGCTCACTACGAGCAGTACTTC	CASSSDHGWAHYEQYF